This passage covers 9 T cell receptor beta chains from one sample sequenced in a study of shared clonotypes between healthy human individuals. Naivety among CD8 cells was defined by CD45RO negativity and positive CCR7 selection, thereby excluding terminally differentiated effector memory CD45RA+ cells. Using immunoSEQ multiplex PCR, the repertoire was profiled, and TCRdb retains in-frame clones only, with some absent. The sample contains 660,000 or so clones, about 95% of which appear only once. What was sequenced was naive CD8+ T cells sorted from blood. The receptors stem from a woman under 40 in good health.

V gene TRBV29-1 combines with J gene TRBJ2-1; maybe TRBD2 (6 bases). The CDR3 loop spans 18 amino acids. CDR1 is SQVTM and CDR2 is ANQGSEA in the germline V gene. V was clipped by 1 base and J by 0 bases, with 19 bases between them. CDR3 nucleotides: TGCAGCGTTGAAGGGAGGGTATCAGTTTCCCACTCCTACAATGAGCAGTTCTTC. It specifies CSVEGRVSVSHSYNEQFF.

This rearrangement joins TRBV7-9 to TRBJ2-7, with TRBD1 matching over 9 bases. CDR1 and CDR2 (germline): SEHNR, FQNEAQ (reference sequence). This CDR3 contains 14 residues. The V segment lost 5 bases and the J segment 3 bases; nucleotides outside the gene matches: 5. For the CDR3, the DNA is TGTGCCAGCAGCCCGACAGGGGGGCTCTACGAGCAGTACTTC. Translated, it gives CASSPTGGLYEQYF.

CDR3 bases: TGCGCCAGCAGCCAAGATGTGCTAGCGGGAGGGAGCACAGATACGCAGTATTTT. Protein: CASSQDVLAGGSTDTQYF. The gene calls are TRBV4-1 and TRBJ2-3; 12 bases map to TRBD2. The CDR3 runs 18 residues. Germline CDR1 reads MGHRA; CDR2 reads YSYEKL. After removal of 0 bases from V and 0 bases from J, the junction contained 4 bases not matched to a gene.

This chain connects TRBV30 to TRBJ1-4; 9 bases are a match to TRBD1. CDR3 length: 13 amino acids. The germline V gene has CDR1 GTSNPN and CDR2 SVGIG (reference sequence). V trimming: 5 bases; J trimming: 2 bases; junction bases outside the gene matches: 0. The CDR3 protein is CAWGTGTNEKLFF. The CDR3 DNA reads as TGTGCCTGGGGGACAGGGACTAATGAAAAACTGTTTTTT.

This sequence joins TRBV30 and TRBJ2-3; 8 bases map to TRBD2. This CDR3 is built from 16 residues. After removal of 1 base from V and 1 base from J, the junction contained 7 bases not matched to a gene. Looked up from germline, CDR1 is GTSNPN and CDR2 is SVGIG (reference sequence). CDR3 bases: TGTGCCTGGAGTGGTATCAGCGGGAGAGGCACAGATACGCAGTATTTT. Translating it yields CAWSGISGRGTDTQYF.

The V gene is TRBV28, the J gene TRBJ2-3; possibly TRBD2 for D (6 bases). The CDR3 runs to 14 residues. Looked up from germline, CDR1 is MDHEN and CDR2 is SYDVKM. The V end was cut by 4 bases, the J end by 2 bases, with 10 bases between. CDR3 amino acids: CASSSVADTDTQYF. The CDR3 DNA follows: TGTGCCAGCAGTTCGGTAGCGGACACAGATACGCAGTATTTT.

Concerning this clone: Other DNA sequences in this specimen translate into the identical CDR3. The rearrangement joins TRBV9 to TRBJ2-7, with D maybe TRBD1 (6 bases). This CDR3 has 14 residues. CDR1 and CDR2 from the germline V gene are SGDLS and YYNGEE. The germline V and J ends were trimmed by 0 bases and 2 bases, with 9 bases remaining between them. The CDR3 protein is CASSVGGGTYEQYF. CDR3 nucleotides: TGTGCCAGCAGCGTAGGAGGGGGTACCTACGAGCAGTACTTC.

The V and J genes are TRBV27 and TRBJ2-7; the match to TRBD1 covers 10 bases. The J segment lost 5 bases and the V segment lost 7 bases, leaving 8 bases of the junction unmatched. The CDR3 is 14 amino acids. The germline CDR1 and CDR2 sequences are MNHEY and SMNVEV (reference sequence). The CDR3 bases are TGTGCCAGCACCTCAGGGACAGGGGTCCACGAGCAGTACTTC. Its protein is CASTSGTGVHEQYF.

The V and J genes are TRBV2 and TRBJ2-1; 14 nucleotides match TRBD2. CDR1 is SNHLY, CDR2 FYNNEI, per germline. The CDR3 length is 17 residues. V dropped 3 bases and J dropped 6; count of bases not matched to a gene: 7. The CDR3 DNA reads as TGTGCCAGCAGTGACCTGGGGACTAGCGGGGGATTCAATGAGCAGTTCTTC. Its translation: CASSDLGTSGGFNEQFF. The full variable domain, in which reference TRBV2 and TRBJ2-1 provide the parts outside the CDR3, is EPEVTQTPSHQVTQMGQEVILRCVPISNHLYFYWYRQILGQKVEFLVSFYNNEISEKSEIFDDQFSVERPDGSNFTLKIRSTKLEDSAMYFCASSDLGTSGGFNEQFFGPGTRLTVL.